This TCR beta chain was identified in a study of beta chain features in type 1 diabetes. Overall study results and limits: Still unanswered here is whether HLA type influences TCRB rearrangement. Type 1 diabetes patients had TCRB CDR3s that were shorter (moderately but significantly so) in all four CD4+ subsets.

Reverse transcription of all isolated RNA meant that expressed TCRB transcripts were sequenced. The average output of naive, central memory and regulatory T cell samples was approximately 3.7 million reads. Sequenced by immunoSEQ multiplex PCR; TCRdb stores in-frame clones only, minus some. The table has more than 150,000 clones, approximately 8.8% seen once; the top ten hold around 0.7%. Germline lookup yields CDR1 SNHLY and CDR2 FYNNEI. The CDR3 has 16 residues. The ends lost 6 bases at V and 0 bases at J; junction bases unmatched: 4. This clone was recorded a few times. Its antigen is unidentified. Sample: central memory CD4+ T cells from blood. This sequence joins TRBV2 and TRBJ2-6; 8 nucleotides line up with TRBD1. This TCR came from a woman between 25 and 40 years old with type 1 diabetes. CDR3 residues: CASSRTGGSGANVLTF. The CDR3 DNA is TGTGCCAGCAGCCGAACAGGGGGCTCTGGGGCCAACGTCCTGACTTTC.